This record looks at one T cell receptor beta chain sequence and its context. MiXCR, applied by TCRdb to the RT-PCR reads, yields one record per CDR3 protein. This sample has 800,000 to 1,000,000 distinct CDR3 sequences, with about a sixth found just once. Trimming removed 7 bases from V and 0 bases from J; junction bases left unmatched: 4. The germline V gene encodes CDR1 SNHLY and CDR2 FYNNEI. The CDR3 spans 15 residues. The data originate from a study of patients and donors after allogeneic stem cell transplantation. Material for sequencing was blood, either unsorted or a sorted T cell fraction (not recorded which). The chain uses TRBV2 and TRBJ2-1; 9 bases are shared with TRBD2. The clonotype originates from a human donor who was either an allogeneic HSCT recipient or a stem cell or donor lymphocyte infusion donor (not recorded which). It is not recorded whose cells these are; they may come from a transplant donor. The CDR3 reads CASKPTSGSYNEQFF. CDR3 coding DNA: TGTGCCAGCAAGCCGACTAGCGGCTCCTACAATGAGCAGTTCTTC.